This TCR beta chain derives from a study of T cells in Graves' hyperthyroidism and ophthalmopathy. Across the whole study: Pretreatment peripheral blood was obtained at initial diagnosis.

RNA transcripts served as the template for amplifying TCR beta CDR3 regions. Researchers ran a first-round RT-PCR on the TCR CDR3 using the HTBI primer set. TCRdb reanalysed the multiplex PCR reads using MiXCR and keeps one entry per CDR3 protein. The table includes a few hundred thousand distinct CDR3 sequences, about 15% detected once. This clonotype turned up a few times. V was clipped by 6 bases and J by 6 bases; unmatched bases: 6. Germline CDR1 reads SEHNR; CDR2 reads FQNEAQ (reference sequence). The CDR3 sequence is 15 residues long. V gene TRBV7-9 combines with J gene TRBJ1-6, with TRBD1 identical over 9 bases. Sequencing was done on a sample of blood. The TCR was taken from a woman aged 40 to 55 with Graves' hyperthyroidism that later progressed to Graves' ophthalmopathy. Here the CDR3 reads CASRAGTGINSPLHF. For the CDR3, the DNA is TGTGCCAGCAGAGCCGGGACAGGGATTAATTCACCCCTCCACTTT.